This T cell receptor (beta chain) derives from a study of blood T cell repertoires in COVID-19. Whole-study context: T cells, B-cell-depleted T cells, or PBMCs supplied cDNA or gDNA.

Methods used by the authors: For nucleated cells, counts were estimated from reference gene primer amplification. The protocol was immunoSEQ multiplex PCR, while the TCRdb copy is restricted to in-frame clones and leaves out a portion. The V and J calls and the clone size are those of that table, but D and trimming were determined from the DNA. The data show roughly 150,000 clones, with around four fifths seen just once and about 7.3% held by the top ten. Allocation to cohorts depended on clinical history reported by the participants. Before being deemed recovered, Cohort 3 donors had two negative PCRs, clearance, or symptom resolution. V lost 0 bases and J 6 bases, leaving 15 bases between the germline ends. Germline CDR1 reads SGHRS; CDR2 reads YFSETQ. This CDR3 spans 15 amino acids.

Sequenced material: PBMCs or T cells enriched from blood (not recorded which). V is TRBV5-1 and J is TRBJ1-2; TRBD1 might be the D (5 bases). The source is a man between 50 and 59 years old who had recovered from COVID-19. CDR3 in DNA: TGCGCCAGCAGCTTGGTTGGAGGGACTTCGGATGGCTACACCTTC. Translating gives CASSLVGGTSDGYTF.